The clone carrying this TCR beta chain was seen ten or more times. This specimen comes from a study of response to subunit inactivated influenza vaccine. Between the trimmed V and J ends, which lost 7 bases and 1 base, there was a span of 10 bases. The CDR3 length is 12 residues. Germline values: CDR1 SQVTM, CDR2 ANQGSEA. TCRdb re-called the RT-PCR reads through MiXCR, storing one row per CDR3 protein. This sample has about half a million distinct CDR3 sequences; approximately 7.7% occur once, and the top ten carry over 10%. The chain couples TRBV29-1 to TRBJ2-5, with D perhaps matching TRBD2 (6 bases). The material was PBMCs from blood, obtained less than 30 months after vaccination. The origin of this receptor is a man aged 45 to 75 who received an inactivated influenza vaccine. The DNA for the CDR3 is TGCAGCGCACTAGCCCCCCAAGAGACCCAGTACTTC. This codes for CSALAPQETQYF. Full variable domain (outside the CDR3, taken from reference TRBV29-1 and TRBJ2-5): SAVISQKPSRDICQRGTSLTIQCQVDSQVTMMFWYRQQPGQSLTLIATANQGSEATYESGFVIDKFPISRPNLTFSTLTVSNMSPEDSSIYLCSALAPQETQYFGPGTRLLVL.